The rows below give T cell receptor beta chains drawn from one sample of a study of CD8 T cells in Susac syndrome. TCRdb re-analysed the immunoSEQ multiplex PCR reads in MiXCR, keeping a single row per CDR3 protein. Of 75,000 to 95,000 distinct CDR3 sequences in the sample, just under 95% were seen once. Source material: CD8+ T cells from PBMCs. The receptors come from a human donor with Susac syndrome. Each CDR3 is given with its conserved first and last residue. Fields, in order: clone size, D gene, V gene, J gene, CDR3 protein, CDR3 DNA. The D gene is left open where the match is weak. Clone size is stated in some rows and not others, as once, few, many or a class when expanded.

size: NA
D: NA
V: TRBV20-1
J: TRBJ2-4
CDR3: CSVEGMLAKNIQYF
DNA: TGCAGTGTCGAGGGGATGCTAGCCAAAAACATTCAGTACTTC

size: NA
D: NA
V: TRBV20-1
J: TRBJ2-3
CDR3: CSARHPYTDTQYF
DNA: TGCAGTGCTCGACACCCCTACACAGATACGCAGTATTTT

size: NA
D: TRBD2
V: TRBV6-4
J: TRBJ2-3
CDR3: CASSGTSDTDTQYF
DNA: TGTGCCAGCAGTGGGACTAGCGACACAGATACGCAGTATTTT

size: NA
D: TRBD1
V: TRBV30
J: TRBJ1-5
CDR3: CAWSGGIGQGNQPQHF
DNA: TGTGCCTGGAGTGGGGGAATCGGACAGGGCAATCAGCCCCAGCATTTT

size: NA
D: NA
V: TRBV30
J: TRBJ2-1
CDR3: CAWALSSSSYNEQFF
DNA: TGTGCCTGGGCCCTGAGCTCAAGTTCCTACAATGAGCAGTTCTTC

size: NA
D: NA
V: TRBV12-3/TRBV12-4
J: TRBJ1-5
CDR3: CASTLGGGNQPQHF
DNA: TGTGCCAGCACCCTGGGTGGCGGCAATCAGCCCCAGCATTTT

size: NA
D: TRBD2
V: TRBV30
J: TRBJ2-1
CDR3: CAWTRLAVNNEQFF
DNA: TGTGCCTGGACTCGACTAGCGGTGAACAATGAGCAGTTCTTC

size: NA
D: TRBD1
V: TRBV6-5
J: TRBJ2-7
CDR3: CASSYSGGSQSYEQYF
DNA: TGTGCCAGCAGTTACTCAGGGGGCAGCCAGTCCTACGAGCAGTACTTC

size: NA
D: NA
V: TRBV20-1
J: TRBJ2-2
CDR3: CSASGAELFF
DNA: TGCAGTGCGTCTGGGGCTGAGCTGTTTTTT

size: NA
D: TRBD1
V: TRBV25-1
J: TRBJ2-7
CDR3: CARRDRGSYEQYF
DNA: TGTGCCAGAAGGGACAGGGGGTCTTACGAGCAGTACTTC

size: NA
D: TRBD1
V: TRBV5-1
J: TRBJ2-7
CDR3: CASSTGQDSYEQYF
DNA: TGCGCCAGCAGCACGGGACAGGACTCCTACGAGCAGTACTTC

size: NA
D: NA
V: TRBV28
J: TRBJ2-7
CDR3: CASSLDSYYEQYF
DNA: TGTGCCAGCAGCTTGGACAGCTACTACGAGCAGTACTTC

size: NA
D: NA
V: TRBV4-1
J: TRBJ2-2
CDR3: CASSPGLSANTGELFF
DNA: TGCGCCAGCAGCCCAGGACTGTCCGCGAACACCGGGGAGCTGTTTTTT

size: once
D: TRBD1
V: TRBV9
J: TRBJ1-5
CDR3: CASSVEGQPNQPQHF
DNA: TGTGCCAGCAGCGTAGAGGGACAGCCCAATCAGCCCCAGCATTTT

size: NA
D: TRBD2
V: TRBV7-8
J: TRBJ2-7
CDR3: CASSLGVAGAPEQYF
DNA: TGTGCCAGCAGCTTAGGTGTAGCGGGAGCGCCCGAGCAGTACTTC

size: NA
D: TRBD2
V: TRBV6-2/TRBV6-3
J: TRBJ2-3
CDR3: CASSSTSGSADTQYF
DNA: TGTGCCAGCAGTTCGACTAGCGGGAGCGCAGATACGCAGTATTTT

size: NA
D: NA
V: TRBV2
J: TRBJ2-7
CDR3: CASIAPQGDGYEQYF
DNA: TGTGCCAGCATTGCGCCTCAGGGAGACGGCTACGAGCAGTACTTC

size: NA
D: TRBD2
V: TRBV28
J: TRBJ2-7
CDR3: CASSWRGAAEQYF
DNA: TGTGCCAGCAGTTGGCGGGGGGCCGCCGAGCAGTACTTC

size: NA
D: NA
V: TRBV5-1
J: TRBJ2-1
CDR3: CASSSTGSGEQFF
DNA: TGCGCCAGCAGCTCGACTGGGAGCGGTGAGCAGTTCTTC

size: NA
D: NA
V: TRBV7-9
J: TRBJ2-5
CDR3: CASRMGLIGQETQYF
DNA: TGTGCCAGCAGGATGGGCCTAATCGGGCAAGAGACCCAGTACTTC